What follows describes a single T cell receptor (beta chain). The data were produced by immunoSEQ multiplex PCR, yet TCRdb's version contains in-frame clones alone and is incomplete. Of approximately 87,000 clones in the sample, roughly 95% were seen once. CDR3 length equals 17 residues. Germline V gives CDR1 LGHNT, CDR2 FRNRAP. V was clipped by 6 bases and J by 2 bases, with 20 bases between them. This entry is derived from a study of technical replicates of blood from a handful of donors. The TCR comes from a human donor in good health. Sequenced input: T cells isolated from PBMCs. The chain joins TRBV12-5 to TRBJ1-3, with a possible D match to TRBD1 (5 bases). CDR3 sequence: CASGLKLDTRPGNTIYF. CDR3 DNA: TGTGCTAGTGGCCTAAAGTTGGACACCAGACCTGGAAACACCATATATTTT.